The 25 T cell receptor beta chains below all came from one sample that was sequenced in a study of blood T cell repertoires in COVID-19. Libraries were prepared by immunoSEQ multiplex PCR; TCRdb keeps only in-frame clonotypes and omits some of them. The table lists 150,000 or so clones, 88% of them singletons. The material sequenced was PBMCs or T cells enriched from blood (not recorded which). The source is a woman under 40 with acute COVID-19.

The chain joins TRBV10-3 to TRBJ2-3; 7 bases agree with TRBD2. Germline CDR1 reads ENHRY; CDR2 reads SYGVKD. The CDR3 loop spans 15 amino acids. J gave up 4 bases and V 5 bases, and 9 bases lay outside the gene matches. The CDR3: CAISMETSPPDTQYF. The CDR3, as DNA: TGTGCCATCAGTATGGAGACTAGCCCCCCAGATACGCAGTATTTT.

In this sample, this clone turned up a few times. The CDR3 region is CASSFPPDTQYF. CDR3 in DNA: TGTGCCAGCAGCTTTCCTCCAGATACGCAGTATTTT. The chain couples TRBV13 to TRBJ2-3, with no clear D. The germline V and J ends were trimmed by 3 bases and 4 bases, with 5 bases remaining between them. The CDR3 sequence is 12 residues long. Germline-derived CDR1 and CDR2 are PRHDT and FYEKMQ (reference sequence).

The chain joins TRBV29-1 to TRBJ1-1; 8 bases align to TRBD1. The CDR3 extends over 13 amino acids. Trimming removed 6 bases from V and 5 bases from J; junction bases left unmatched: 8. CDR1 SQVTM and CDR2 ANQGSEA come from the germline V gene. The CDR3 here is CSVRGTGGTEAFF. The CDR3 DNA reads as TGCAGCGTCCGCGGGACAGGCGGGACTGAAGCTTTCTTT.

V gene TRBV19 combines with J gene TRBJ2-2; TRBD2 matches at 7 bases. Trimming at V came to 7 bases and at J to 0 bases, leaving 11 bases not matched to a gene. Germline V gene data show CDR1 as LNHDA and CDR2 as SQIVND (reference sequence). The CDR3 totals 17 residues. CDR3: CASTPLPGTTNTGELFF. The CDR3 nucleotides are TGTGCCAGTACCCCCTTACCCGGGACTACGAACACCGGGGAGCTGTTTTTT.

This clone was detected once. The V call is TRBV19, the J call TRBJ2-7, with D possibly being TRBD2 (6 bases). This CDR3 is built from 12 residues. The V gene's germline CDR1 is LNHDA and CDR2 SQIVND (reference sequence). The germline V and J ends were trimmed by 8 bases and 3 bases, with 11 bases remaining between them. The CDR3: CASGDSGYEQYF. Written as DNA, the CDR3 is TGTGCCAGTGGGGATAGCGGCTACGAGCAGTACTTC.

The genes are TRBV7-2 and TRBJ2-5, with D possibly TRBD2 on 6 matching bases. V gave up 8 bases and J gave up 4 bases, with 17 bases separating them. Looked up from germline, CDR1 is SGHTA and CDR2 is FQGNSA. The CDR3 totals 14 residues. The CDR3 here is CASGGASKAETQYF. CDR3 nucleotide sequence: TGTGCCAGCGGAGGGGCTAGCAAGGCAGAGACCCAGTACTTC.

The gene calls are TRBV18 and TRBJ1-1; TRBD1 aligns across 10 bases. CDR1 and CDR2 (germline): KGHSH, LQKENI. The CDR3 length is 13 residues. V was clipped by 3 bases and J by 5 bases; unmatched bases: 0. In DNA, the CDR3 is TGTGCCAGCTCACCGGACAGGGGGACTGAAGCTTTCTTT. Translation: CASSPDRGTEAFF.

The chain combines TRBV10-3 with TRBJ2-1, with TRBD2 matching over 11 bases. Germline lookup yields CDR1 ENHRY and CDR2 SYGVKD. V dropped 0 bases and J dropped 7; count of bases not matched to a gene: 2. The CDR3 contains 15 residues. The CDR3 here is CAISESGTSGNEQFF. CDR3 in DNA: TGTGCCATCAGTGAGTCTGGGACTAGCGGTAATGAGCAGTTCTTC.

V is TRBV19 and J is TRBJ1-1; D possibly corresponds to TRBD1 (5 bases). Germline V gene sequence: CDR1 LNHDA, CDR2 SQIVND (reference sequence). The V and J ends lost 7 bases and 4 bases respectively, with 13 bases between them. The length of the CDR3 is 13 residues. In DNA form, the CDR3 reads TGTGCCAGTAAGGTCAGGGCCGGCACTGAAGCTTTCTTT. It encodes CASKVRAGTEAFF.

The J gene is TRBJ1-1, the V gene TRBV13, with D possibly being TRBD1 (5 bases). CDR1 and CDR2 (germline): PRHDT, FYEKMQ (reference sequence). V lost 1 base to trimming and J lost 5 bases, with 5 bases between them. The CDR3 extends over 12 amino acids. Here the CDR3 reads CASSLEGTEAFF. CDR3 DNA: TGTGCCAGCAGCTTAGAGGGGACTGAAGCTTTCTTT.

The chain combines TRBV6-5 with TRBJ2-7, with 7 positions matching TRBD1. Germline values: CDR1 MNHEY, CDR2 SVGAGI. The CDR3 sequence is 15 residues long. J lost 1 base, V lost 8 bases, and 11 bases had no gene match. The CDR3 nucleotides read TGTGCCAGCGACGACACGGACAGGCCGTCCTACGAGCAGTACTTC. Its translation is CASDDTDRPSYEQYF.

The chain recombines TRBV28 with TRBJ2-1, with 12 positions matching TRBD2. Looked up from germline, CDR1 is MDHEN and CDR2 is SYDVKM. V dropped 3 bases and J dropped 8; count of bases not matched to a gene: 5. The CDR3 has 15 amino acids. CDR3 DNA sequence: TGTGCCAGCAGTTTTGGACTAGCGGGAACCGATGAGCAGTTCTTC. Translation gives CASSFGLAGTDEQFF.

The chain is built from TRBV19 and TRBJ1-4; D gene unclear. V lost 3 bases to trimming and J lost 4 bases, with 12 bases between them. CDR3 length: 15 residues. Germline lookup yields CDR1 LNHDA and CDR2 SQIVND (reference sequence). The CDR3: CASSISQQLNEKLFF. Here the CDR3 DNA reads TGTGCCAGTAGTATCTCTCAACAGCTTAATGAAAAACTGTTTTTT.

The chain employs TRBV5-1 and TRBJ2-3, with 7 bases fitting TRBD2. Germline loops: CDR1 SGHRS, CDR2 YFSETQ. The CDR3 contains 16 residues. Trimming took 5 bases from V and 14 from J; bases not matched to a gene: 23. The CDR3 protein is CASRLRLADDPIFPYF. As DNA, the CDR3 is TGCGCCAGCAGACTTAGACTAGCCGATGATCCTATATTCCCGTATTTT. Full variable domain (rest looked up from reference TRBV5-1 and TRBJ2-3): KAGVTQTPRYLIKTRGQQVTLSCSPISGHRSVSWYQQTPGQGLQFLFEYFSETQRNKGNFPGRFSGRQFSNSRSEMNVSTLELGDSALYLCASRLRLADDPIFPYFGPGTRLTVL.

This clone was seen only once. The chain recombines TRBV6-1 with TRBJ2-2, with 9 bases fitting TRBD1. The J segment lost 5 bases and the V segment lost 2 bases, leaving 3 bases of the junction unmatched. Germline V gene data show CDR1 as MNHNS and CDR2 as SASEGT. The CDR3 extends over 15 amino acids. The CDR3 region has the DNA TGTGCCAGCAGTGAACAAGGACAGGGGACCGGGGAGCTGTTTTTT. Protein: CASSEQGQGTGELFF.

The chain recombines TRBV29-1 with TRBJ1-1, with TRBD1 identical over 7 bases. Germline trimming cut 8 bases from V and 3 bases from J; bases unmatched to any gene: 9. CDR1 is SQVTM and CDR2 is ANQGSEA in the germline V gene. The CDR3 has 13 amino acids. In nucleotides, the CDR3 is TGCAGCTCAGTAAGGGGGCAGGACACTGAAGCTTTCTTT. Its translation: CSSVRGQDTEAFF.

The V call is TRBV14, the J call TRBJ1-2; TRBD1 might be the D (6 bases). The CDR3 has 16 amino acids. CDR1 is SGHDN, CDR2 FVKESK, per germline. V was pared by 4 bases and J by 1 base, with 16 bases between. DNA for the CDR3: TGTGCCAGCAGCCCCCCCAGGACAGAGAGTAACTATGGCTACACCTTC. It yields the protein CASSPPRTESNYGYTF.

In DNA form, the CDR3 reads TGTGCCAGCAGCTTGGGGGCCGGCTACACCTTC. It codes for CASSLGAGYTF. This chain connects TRBV7-9 to TRBJ1-2, with a weak D call TRBD1 (6 bases). V was cut by 3 bases and J by 8 bases, with 7 bases left in between. Germline CDR1 and CDR2: SEHNR and FQNEAQ (reference sequence). CDR3 length: 11 amino acids.

V is TRBV18 and J is TRBJ1-4; possibly TRBD1 for D (5 bases). The germline V gene has CDR1 KGHSH and CDR2 LQKENI. The CDR3 has 13 residues. Trimming took off 5 bases at V and 8 bases at J, with 12 bases between the two ends. The CDR3 nucleotides are TGTGCCAGCTCATCCCAGGGAGGCGAAAAACTGTTTTTT. This translates into CASSSQGGEKLFF.

This clone appeared a single time. The rearrangement links TRBV4-2 to TRBJ2-1; tentative D call: TRBD1 (5 bases). The ends were cut back, 3 bases at V and 6 bases at J, with 30 bases in the middle. This CDR3 is 20 amino acids long. Germline values: CDR1 LGHNA, CDR2 YNFKEQ. The CDR3 coding sequence is TGTGCCAGCAGCCACCCCGAAACAGGTGGTGACGTCGTTATGGGCAATGAGCAGTTCTTC. Protein product: CASSHPETGGDVVMGNEQFF.

The chain uses TRBV7-6 and TRBJ2-7; tentatively, D is TRBD2 (6 bases). The germline V gene has CDR1 SGHVS and CDR2 FNYEAQ. The CDR3 is 15 amino acids. V lost 2 bases and J 2 bases, leaving 13 bases between the germline ends. In DNA form, the CDR3 reads TGTGCCAGCAGCTTAAGAGGGGACTCCACCTACGAGCAGTACTTC. Translating gives CASSLRGDSTYEQYF. Variable domain in full (rest from reference TRBV7-6 and TRBJ2-7): GAGVSQSPRYKVTKRGQDVALRCDPISGHVSLYWYRQALGQGPEFLTYFNYEAQQDKSGLPNDRFSAERPEGSISTLTIQRTEQRDSAMYRCASSLRGDSTYEQYFGPGTRLTVT.

As regards this clone: Other DNA sequences in the sample encode the same CDR3. The genes are TRBV3-1 (or the pseudogene TRBV3-2) and TRBJ2-7; possibly TRBD1 for D (5 bases). The germline V gene encodes CDR1 LGHDT and CDR2 YNNKEL (reference sequence). The CDR3 has 12 residues. V was shortened by 1 base and J by 6 bases, with 7 bases between the two germline ends. CDR3: CASSQGGGEQYF. CDR3 DNA: TGTGCCAGCAGCCAAGGGGGCGGCGAGCAGTACTTC.

The chain has TRBV27 and TRBJ2-7; 9 bases match TRBD2. V was pared by 0 bases and J by 0 bases, with 3 bases of the junction left unmatched. The CDR3 loop spans 16 amino acids. Germline loops: CDR1 MNHEY, CDR2 SMNVEV (reference sequence). The CDR3 DNA reads as TGTGCCAGCAGTTTATCGGCGGGAGGGAGCTCCTACGAGCAGTACTTC. This encodes CASSLSAGGSSYEQYF.

The gene calls are TRBV5-1 and TRBJ2-7, with D possibly matching TRBD1 (5 bases). Germline CDR1 SGHRS, CDR2 YFSETQ. V was clipped by 3 bases and J by 3 bases, with 13 bases between them. This CDR3 is 14 amino acids long. For the CDR3, the DNA is TGCGCCAGCAGCTGGCACCGACAGAGCTACGAGCAGTACTTC. The encoded protein is CASSWHRQSYEQYF.

The chain uses TRBV18 and TRBJ2-3; 7 bases map to TRBD2. The CDR3 totals 15 residues. The ends lost 3 bases at V and 1 base at J; junction bases unmatched: 4. From germline, CDR1 is KGHSH and CDR2 LQKENI. The DNA of the CDR3 is TGTGCCAGCTCACCTAGCGGGTCCGGCACAGATACGCAGTATTTT. Translating gives CASSPSGSGTDTQYF.